The clone carrying this T cell receptor (beta chain) has only a few counts. The CDR3 has 17 amino acids. With V trimmed by 8 bases and J by 5 bases, 16 bases remained unmatched. Per germline, CDR1 SGHVS and CDR2 FQNEAQ. This sample is part of a study of beta chain features in type 1 diabetes. Reverse transcribing all isolated RNA meant expressed TCRB transcripts were sequenced. Method: immunoSEQ multiplex PCR; TCRdb's copy keeps in-frame clones and lacks some. The data show about 900,000 clones, about a sixth seen once. The sample consisted of naive CD4+ T cells from blood. This clonotype was sampled from a woman aged 18-29 years in good health. The gene calls are TRBV7-8 and TRBJ2-7, with 12 bases fitting TRBD1. CDR3 DNA: TGTGCCAGCGGGGACAGGGGGCAGCTAGCGGGCCTCCACGAGCAGTACTTC. It is translated as CASGDRGQLAGLHEQYF.